Detailed here is one T cell receptor beta chain. Losses at the gene ends were 0 bases for V and 10 bases for J; bases not matched to a gene: 6. Germline V CDR1 and CDR2: KGHSH, LQKENI. The CDR3 has 15 residues. The sample belongs to a study of cytomegalovirus exposure and HLA in healthy donors. 60 Vbeta and 13 Jbeta primers were used in PCR. Produced via immunoSEQ multiplex PCR; TCRdb's table is partial and in-frame only. The sample consists of approximately 140,000 clones, about three quarters of them appearing once. This clonotype was obtained from a man aged 35-49 years in good health and CMV-seropositive. The sample was PBMCs. This chain connects TRBV18 to TRBJ1-4; 9 nucleotides match TRBD1. The CDR3 coding sequence is TGTGCCAGCTCACCACCCGGGACAGGGTTTCGAAAACTGTTTTTT. It yields the protein CASSPPGTGFRKLFF.